What follows is one T cell receptor (beta chain) and its context. The data were taken from a study of OX40 agonist ivuxolimab in advanced cancers. Measured with immunoSEQ multiplex PCR; TCRdb has only the in-frame clones, and not every one. The table records around 67,000 clones, approximately 90% of them present only once. This sample comprised CD4+ or CD8+ T cells sorted from blood, obtained in a trial of the OX40 agonist ivuxolimab. This TCR was sampled from an adult with an advanced solid tumor such as melanoma, head and neck, liver or kidney cancer.

CDR3 DNA: TGTGCCAGCAGCTACGGGCCCTCTGGGGCCAACGTCCTGACTTTC. Translated, it gives CASSYGPSGANVLTF. The chain joins TRBV7-6 to TRBJ2-6; D call uncertain. With 4 bases removed from V and 0 bases from J, the gap between germline ends came to 7 bases. Germline CDR1 is SGHVS and CDR2 is FNYEAQ. This CDR3 has 15 amino acids.